This TCR beta chain was identified in a study of blood T cell repertoires in COVID-19. The V segment lost 3 bases and the J segment 4 bases; nucleotides outside the gene matches: 0. Germline assignment: CDR1 SEHNR and CDR2 FQNEAQ (reference sequence). CDR3 length equals 13 residues. Those enrolled, adults aged roughly 18 to 89 years, came from 25 or so US areas. Self-reported history from a screening survey and questionnaire set each donor's cohort. Symptom resolution, clearance, or two negative PCRs marked donors in Cohort 3 as recovered. Per the original methods: Estimated nucleated cell counts came from reference gene primer amplification. Some clones are missing from TCRdb's copy, which holds only in-frame ones; the method was immunoSEQ multiplex PCR. V, J and clone size derive from that table, while D and trimming were established from the DNA sequence. The sample has approximately 250,000 clones; around 90% are singletons.

As to this clone: This sample also contains other DNA sequences that code for the same CDR3.

The specimen was PBMCs or T cells enriched from blood (not recorded which). This clonotype was sampled from a woman aged 30 to 39 who had recovered from COVID-19. V gene TRBV7-9 combines with J gene TRBJ1-2; 9 bases are a match to TRBD1. This CDR3 reads CASSLGQGYGYTF. In DNA form, the CDR3 reads TGTGCCAGCAGCTTGGGACAGGGCTATGGCTACACCTTC.